The clone carrying this T cell receptor (beta chain) was picked up one time. The target antigen is unknown. PCR primers comprised 60 Vbeta and 13 Jbeta primers. Some clones are missing from TCRdb's copy, which holds only in-frame ones; the method was immunoSEQ multiplex PCR. This sample has some 200,000 clones, with 80% found just once. This sample was taken from a study of cytomegalovirus exposure and HLA in healthy donors. Study outcomes and limitations: In an earlier analysis, in some 500 donors, most V segments appeared productive either ~90% or ~30% of the time. Cytomegalovirus-associated status was assigned to about 170 TCR beta chains. It emerged from a later analysis that several of the most significant clusters appeared to be linked to common viral pathogens. As confirmed in vitro, a few CMV-associated chains were specific for CMV antigens.

With V trimmed by 2 bases and J by 5 bases, 4 bases remained unmatched. CDR3 size: 16 residues. Per the germline V gene, CDR1 is MNHEY and CDR2 is SMNVEV (reference sequence). The clonotype comes from a boy between 10 and 17 years old in good health and CMV-seronegative. The genes are TRBV27 and TRBJ2-2; 11 nucleotides agree with TRBD1. The sequenced material came from PBMCs. CDR3 bases: TGTGCCAGCAGTTTAATAGGGACAGGGGGAACCGGGGAGCTGTTTTTT. This encodes CASSLIGTGGTGELFF.